This T cell receptor beta chain originates from a study of blood T cell repertoires in COVID-19. Study-level background: Donors in the United States, Italy and Spain gave samples during acute or convalescent COVID-19. PBMCs, B-cell-depleted T cells, or T cells provided the cDNA or gDNA that made up the material.

In the original processing: Estimates of nucleated cell counts were drawn from the amplification of reference gene primers. Sequencing used immunoSEQ multiplex PCR; TCRdb keeps in-frame clones, though not all of them. V and J calls and clone size are given by that table; D and trimming were obtained from the DNA. The sample carries approximately 60,000 clones, approximately 88% recorded once. Trimming shortened V by 3 bases and J by 4 bases, and 13 bases separated the two germline ends. The CDR3 consists of 15 residues. Germline assignment: CDR1 SGHTA and CDR2 FQGNSA. Specimen: peripheral blood. The J gene is TRBJ1-3, the V gene TRBV7-2, with D possibly being TRBD1 (6 bases). The clonotype comes from a man in his 70s with active COVID-19. CDR3 coding DNA: TGTGCCAGCAGCTTTGACGCAGGGGCGGGAAACACCATATATTTT. This gives the protein CASSFDAGAGNTIYF.